The 9 T cell receptor beta chains given below trace back to one sample, sequenced in a study of blood T cells in healthy people across ages. Primed by a sample-barcoded 5' primer and a J-beta primer mix, a second PCR proceeded for roughly 7 to 11 cycles. TCRdb analysed the 5' RACE reads with MiXCR anew, one entry per CDR3 protein. The table has approximately 1,700,000 distinct CDR3 sequences, about two fifths seen once. Input material: blood. The receptors originated from a human donor in good health.

This chain connects TRBV15 to TRBJ2-5; D not certain. The ends were cut back, 0 bases at V and 9 bases at J, with 11 bases in the middle. This CDR3 has 13 amino acids. CDR1 is LNHNV and CDR2 is YYDKDF in the germline V gene (reference sequence). CDR3 sequence (DNA): TGTGCCACCAGCAGAGATCCCCTCCGAGCCCAGTACTTC. This gives the protein CATSRDPLRAQYF. The variable domain in full, with the rest retrieved from reference TRBV15 and TRBJ2-5, is DAMVIQNPRYQVTQFGKPVTLSCSQTLNHNVMYWYQQKSSQAPKLLFHYYDKDFNNEADTPDNFQSRRPNTSFCFLDIRSPGLGDTAMYLCATSRDPLRAQYFGPGTRLLVL.

The CDR3 sequence is CSVVSGGGTDTQYF. Here the CDR3 DNA reads TGCAGCGTGGTGAGCGGGGGTGGCACAGATACGCAGTATTTT. The chain uses TRBV29-1 and TRBJ2-3, with 8 bases that match TRBD2. Germline CDR1 and CDR2: SQVTM and ANQGSEA. CDR3 length equals 14 residues. After removal of 6 bases from V and 1 base from J, the junction contained 6 bases not matched to a gene.

This clonotype was counted at least ten times. As DNA, the CDR3 is TGTGCCAGCAGTTACTCTTCCAGCGGTGCCTACGAGCAGTACTTC. Protein product: CASSYSSSGAYEQYF. This chain links TRBV6-5 with TRBJ2-7, with a possible D match to TRBD2 (5 bases). The V and J ends lost 0 bases and 2 bases respectively, with 11 bases between them. The CDR3 is made up of 15 amino acids. Germline CDR1 is MNHEY and CDR2 is SVGAGI.

This clonotype was recorded many times. The chain has TRBV5-1 and TRBJ2-5; either TRBD1 or TRBD2 may supply D (5 bases each). Trimming removed 3 bases at V and 2 bases at J, with 14 bases between. The CDR3 loop spans 15 amino acids. Germline lookup yields CDR1 SGHRS and CDR2 YFSETQ. The CDR3 sequence: CASSSRDQLQETQYF. CDR3 coding DNA: TGCGCCAGCAGCTCGAGGGACCAATTACAAGAGACCCAGTACTTC.

This clonotype was found a few times. V gene TRBV25-1 combines with J gene TRBJ1-2; 7 nucleotides agree with TRBD1. Germline V gene lookup returns CDR1 MGHDK and CDR2 SYGVNS. The CDR3 is 12 amino acids. Trimming at V came to 3 bases and at J to 8 bases, leaving 3 bases not matched to a gene. CDR3 sequence reads: CASSEGQRGYTF. In DNA, the CDR3 is TGTGCCAGCAGTGAGGGACAGAGGGGCTACACCTTC.

V and J are TRBV6-5 and TRBJ2-3, with D possibly TRBD2 on 6 matching bases. The germline V and J ends were trimmed by 9 bases and 3 bases, with 19 bases remaining between them. This CDR3 comprises 15 residues. The germline gives CDR1 MNHEY, CDR2 SVGAGI. The CDR3 spells CARSKRGRGTDTQYF. The CDR3 DNA reads TGTGCCAGAAGCAAGAGGGGTCGGGGGACAGATACGCAGTATTTT.

This clonotype has a handful of counts. The junction departs from the called germline gene at one end, perhaps through a read error. The rearrangement joins TRBV7-2 to TRBJ1-5; maybe TRBD1 (5 bases). This CDR3 comprises 15 residues. The V gene's germline CDR1 is SGHTA and CDR2 FQGNSA. CDR3 nucleotide sequence: TGTGCCAGCAGTTTAGGACACCTTAGCAATCAGCCCCAGCATTTT. It is translated as CASSLGHLSNQPQHF.

This clonotype appeared a few times. V and J are TRBV28 and TRBJ2-7; 8 positions agree with TRBD2. This CDR3 is 15 amino acids long. Germline V CDR1 and CDR2: MDHEN, SYDVKM. The V segment lost 5 bases and the J segment 7 bases; nucleotides outside the gene matches: 13. The CDR3 spells CASSPALAGKREQYF. CDR3 sequence (DNA): TGTGCCAGCAGTCCCGCTCTAGCGGGTAAGCGGGAGCAGTACTTC.

The V gene is TRBV4-2, the J gene TRBJ2-5; TRBD2 matches at 9 bases. The trim removed 4 bases at V and 11 bases at J, leaving 20 bases unmatched. The CDR3 loop spans 17 amino acids. Germline V CDR1 and CDR2: LGHNA, YNFKEQ. The CDR3 DNA reads as TGTGCCAGCAGCCCCTCGAGCGGGGGGCTCTCCTACAGTGAGCAGTACTTC. Amino acids: CASSPSSGGLSYSEQYF.